This T cell receptor (beta chain) was sequenced for a study of blood T cell repertoires in COVID-19 (dated by TCRdb to the early 2020s). Background on the whole study: Samples from collaborators originated in the United States, Italy and Spain and spanned both the acute and convalescent phases of COVID-19. A de-identified subject ID, COVID-19 status, age in years and sex were almost always included in the sample metadata. Subjects who had been exposed to COVID-19, were actively infected with it, or had recovered from it provided the deeply sampled blood TCRbeta repertoires that made up the dataset. Samples were obtained from the ongoing ImmuneRACE study (first 160 participants) and from roughly 1,300 subjects provided by 6 global collaborators. The material from the prospective study consisted of cDNA or gDNA derived from T cells, B-cell-depleted T cells, or PBMCs. The repertoires were made available in a free public database intended to serve as a resource for research on the immune response to SARS-CoV-2. Where HLA class I and class II types were available, the types were taken from metadata supplied by the sample provider, not from assay-based typing.

The immunoSEQ Assay, a bias-controlled multiplex PCR, was used to amplify TCRbeta CDR3 regions from genomic DNA. On the authors' methods: The number of nucleated cells in each sample was estimated by amplification of reference gene primers within the assay. To quantify the absolute abundance of each unique TCRbeta CDR3 rearrangement, sequence reads were collapsed and filtered. Productive Simpson clonality was computed per sample as the square root of Simpson's diversity index over productive rearrangements. Sourced from immuneACCESS, this table was stored by TCRdb with only in-frame sequences that have V and J called. A share of the clones is absent; for the studies checked, an unresolved V gene accounts for under half, and the remainder has no known explanation. The DNA gave D and trimming, while V, J and clone size come from that table. The sample table records 150,000 to 200,000 clones; about 82% of these occur just once. The leading ten clones occupy over 7.5% of the sample.

Participants in the prospective study were enrolled through a virtual design, were aged roughly 18 to 100 years, and lived in approximately 25 United States geographic areas. To assign participants to cohorts, the prospective study relied on clinical history that participants themselves reported in a screening survey and a study questionnaire. Recovered participants in ImmuneRACE Cohort 3 were defined by two consecutive negative NP/OP PCR tests, clearance by a healthcare professional, or resolution of symptoms. Each participant in the prospective study had whole blood, serum and a nasopharyngeal or oropharyngeal swab collected by mobile phlebotomists. Prospective study participants could optionally give additional blood draws and questionnaires over a roughly 2-month period. Before DNA extraction, blood samples from the prospective study were shipped at room temperature or frozen. About this clone itself: Its antigen is not yet known. Qualities for individual bases were not recorded, and no much larger clone is one base off.

V is pared back by 6 bases and J by 1 base, with 7 bases lying between the germline termini. CDR3 length: 13 amino acids, cysteine to phenylalanine. Only CDR3 DNA remains: 39 bases, in frame from the first base. The germline V gene encodes CDR1 SNHLY and CDR2 FYNNEI. Summary of the overall study and its limitations: The amount of clinical and demographic metadata varied by source and participant and was provided uncurated.

The sequence was collected from a woman between 25 and 40 years old who had recovered from COVID-19. The rearrangement combines TRBV2 with TRBJ1-5; matching of 5 bases hints at TRBD1 as the D gene. The sequencing sample was made of PBMCs or T cells enriched from blood (not recorded which). The base sequence is TGTGCCAGCAGGCGGGACAGCAATCAGCCCCAGCATTTT. Protein translation: CASRRDSNQPQHF.